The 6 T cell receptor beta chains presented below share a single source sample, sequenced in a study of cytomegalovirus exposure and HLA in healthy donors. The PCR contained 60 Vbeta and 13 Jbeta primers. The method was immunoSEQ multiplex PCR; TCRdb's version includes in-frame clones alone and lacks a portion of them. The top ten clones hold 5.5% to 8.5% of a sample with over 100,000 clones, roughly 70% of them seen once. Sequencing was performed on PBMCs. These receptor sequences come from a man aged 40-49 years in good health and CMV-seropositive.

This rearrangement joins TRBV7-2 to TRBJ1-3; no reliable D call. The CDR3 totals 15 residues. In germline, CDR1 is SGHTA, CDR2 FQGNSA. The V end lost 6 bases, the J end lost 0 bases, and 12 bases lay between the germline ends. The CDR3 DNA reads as TGTGCCAGCAGACAAAATGTGATCTCTGGAAACACCATATATTTT. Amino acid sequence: CASRQNVISGNTIYF.

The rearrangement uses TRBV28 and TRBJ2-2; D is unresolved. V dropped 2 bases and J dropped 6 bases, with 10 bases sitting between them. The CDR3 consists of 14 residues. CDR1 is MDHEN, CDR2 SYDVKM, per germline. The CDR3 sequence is CASSLEAWAGELFF. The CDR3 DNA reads TGTGCCAGCAGTTTAGAGGCATGGGCCGGGGAGCTGTTTTTT.

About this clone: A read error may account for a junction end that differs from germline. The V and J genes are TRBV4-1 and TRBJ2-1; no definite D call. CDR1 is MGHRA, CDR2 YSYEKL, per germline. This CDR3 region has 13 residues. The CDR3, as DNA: TGCGCCAGCAGCCAAGTCTCCCACAATGAGCAGTTCTTC. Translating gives CASSQVSHNEQFF.

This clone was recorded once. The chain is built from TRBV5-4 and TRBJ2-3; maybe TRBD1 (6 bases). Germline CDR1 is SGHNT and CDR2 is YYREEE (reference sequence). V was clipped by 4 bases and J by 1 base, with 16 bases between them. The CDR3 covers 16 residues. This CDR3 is CASSPTTGLGTDTQYF. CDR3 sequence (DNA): TGTGCCAGCAGCCCAACGACAGGTTTAGGCACAGATACGCAGTATTTT.

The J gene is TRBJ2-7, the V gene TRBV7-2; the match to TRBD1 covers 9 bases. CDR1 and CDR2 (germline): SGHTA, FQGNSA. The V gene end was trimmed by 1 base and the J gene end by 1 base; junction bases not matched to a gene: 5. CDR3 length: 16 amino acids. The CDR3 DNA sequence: TGTGCCAGCAGCTTAGAAGGGACAGGGTTATCCTACGAGCAGTACTTC. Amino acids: CASSLEGTGLSYEQYF. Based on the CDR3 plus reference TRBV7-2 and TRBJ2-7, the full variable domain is GAGVSQSPSNKVTEKGKDVELRCDPISGHTALYWYRQSLGQGLEFLIYFQGNSAPDKSGLPSDRFSAERTGGSVSTLTIQRTQQEDSAVYLCASSLEGTGLSYEQYFGPGTRLTVT.

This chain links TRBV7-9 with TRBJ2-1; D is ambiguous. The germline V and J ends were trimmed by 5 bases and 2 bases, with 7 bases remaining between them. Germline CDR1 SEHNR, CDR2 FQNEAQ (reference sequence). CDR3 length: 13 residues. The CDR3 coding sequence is TGTGCCAGCAGCGATAGCCCCTACAATGAGCAGTTCTTC. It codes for CASSDSPYNEQFF.